This TCR beta chain was observed in a study of identical twins. One entry per CDR3 protein results from TCRdb running MiXCR on the 5' RACE reads. The table records about 470,000 distinct CDR3 sequences, 20% to 25% of them present only once. The sample also formed part of further work on T cells expressing NK-cell markers. That paper adds: Restriction of the sorted population to alpha-beta TCR T cells was achieved in several experiments with an anti-gamma-delta TCR antibody.

The sample taken for sequencing was CD4+ T cells sorted from blood. This clonotype was sampled from a woman under 30 in good health.

The CDR3 loop reads CAWSVLQVTLNEQFF. CDR3 nucleotides: TGTGCCTGGAGTGTATTACAGGTGACGTTAAATGAGCAGTTCTTC. This chain connects TRBV30 to TRBJ2-1; possibly TRBD1 for D (5 bases). This CDR3 is 15 amino acids long. Trimming cost V 0 bases and J 7 bases, with 16 bases left between them. Germline CDR1 is GTSNPN and CDR2 is SVGIG (reference sequence).